This T cell receptor beta chain was captured by sequencing in a study of cytomegalovirus exposure and HLA in healthy donors. The germline gives CDR1 MDHEN, CDR2 SYDVKM. The CDR3 runs 12 residues. V lost 3 bases and J 7 bases, leaving 9 bases between the germline ends. Researchers ran the PCR with 60 Vbeta and 13 Jbeta primers. Assay: immunoSEQ multiplex PCR; the TCRdb copy retains only in-frame clones and omits some. The sample has some 140,000 clones; roughly three quarters are singletons. This clone showed up just a few times. This TCR derives from a man aged 30 to 45 in good health and CMV-seronegative. The sequenced material came from PBMCs. The chain uses TRBV28 and TRBJ1-1; D is undetermined. CDR3 nucleotides: TGTGCCAGCAGTTTCCGAGGCGTTGAAGCTTTCTTT. It translates to CASSFRGVEAFF.